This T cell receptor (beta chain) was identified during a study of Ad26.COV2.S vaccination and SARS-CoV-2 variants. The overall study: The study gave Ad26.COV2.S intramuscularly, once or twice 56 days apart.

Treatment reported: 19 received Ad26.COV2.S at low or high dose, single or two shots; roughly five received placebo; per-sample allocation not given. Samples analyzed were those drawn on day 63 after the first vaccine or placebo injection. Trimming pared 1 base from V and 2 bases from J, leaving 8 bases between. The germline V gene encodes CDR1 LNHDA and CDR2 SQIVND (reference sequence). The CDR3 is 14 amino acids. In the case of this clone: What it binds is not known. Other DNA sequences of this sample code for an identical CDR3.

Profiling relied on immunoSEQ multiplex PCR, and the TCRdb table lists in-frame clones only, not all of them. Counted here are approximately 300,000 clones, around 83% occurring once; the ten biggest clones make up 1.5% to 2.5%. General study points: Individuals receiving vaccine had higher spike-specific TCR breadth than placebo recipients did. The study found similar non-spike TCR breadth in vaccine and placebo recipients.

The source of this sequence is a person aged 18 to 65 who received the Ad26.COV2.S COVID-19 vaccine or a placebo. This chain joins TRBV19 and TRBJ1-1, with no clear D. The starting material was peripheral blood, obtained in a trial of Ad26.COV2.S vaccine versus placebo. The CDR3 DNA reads TGTGCCAGTAGTATAGGTGGCTCCAACACTGAAGCTTTCTTT. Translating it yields CASSIGGSNTEAFF.